The clone carrying this T cell receptor beta chain showed up many times. The antigen is undetermined. The CDR3 sequence is 15 residues long. The germline gives CDR1 SEHNR, CDR2 FQNEAQ (reference sequence). Trimming removed 3 bases from V and 2 bases from J, with 11 bases in between. The data belong to a study of blood T cells in healthy people across ages. Notes on the study in general: The donors' CMV status was not determined, possibly confounding changes in expanded clonotypes. As age increased, TCR beta diversity per million T cells fell in a roughly linear fashion. Aged donors had fewer naive CD4+ cells and lower diversity than long-lived donors.

Each of the donors had roughly 9.3 milliliters of peripheral blood drawn into EDTA-treated Vacutainer tubes. Then a second PCR, running roughly 7 to 11 cycles, was carried out with a sample-barcoded 5' primer and a J-beta primer mix. One entry per CDR3 protein, called by TCRdb with MiXCR from the 5' RACE reads. The profile shows roughly 700,000 distinct CDR3 sequences, approximately 49% of them singletons. The TCR was taken from a woman aged 55-69 years in good health. Sample: blood. The chain combines TRBV7-9 with TRBJ1-5; D unresolved. CDR3 in amino acids: CASSFTAAGNQPQHF. The CDR3, as DNA: TGTGCCAGCAGCTTCACAGCCGCGGGCAATCAGCCCCAGCATTTT.